This T cell receptor (beta chain) was obtained from a study of T cells in localized non-small cell lung cancer. Produced via immunoSEQ multiplex PCR; TCRdb's table is partial and in-frame only. The sample has around 28,000 clones; roughly nine tenths are singletons. On this clone: The antigen is not known.

Study-level points and caveats: Longer survival (overall) was linked to higher T cell density in blood. Sequencing, confined to only one tumor region, leaves heterogeneity possible. Uninvolved adjacent lung had the highest recorded T cell clonality, with tumor below it.

The specimen comprised peripheral blood, sampled before any cancer treatment. The origin of this receptor is a female donor older than 55 with stage I lung adenocarcinoma.

CDR3 coding DNA: TGTGCCAGCAGCACTCCCGGGACTAGCGGGAGGGGTGGCTACGAGCAGTACTTC. Encoded protein: CASSTPGTSGRGGYEQYF. The chain couples TRBV28 to TRBJ2-7; 16 nucleotides line up with TRBD2. V was clipped by 6 bases and J by 3 bases; unmatched bases: 11. In germline, CDR1 is MDHEN, CDR2 SYDVKM. The CDR3 covers 18 residues.